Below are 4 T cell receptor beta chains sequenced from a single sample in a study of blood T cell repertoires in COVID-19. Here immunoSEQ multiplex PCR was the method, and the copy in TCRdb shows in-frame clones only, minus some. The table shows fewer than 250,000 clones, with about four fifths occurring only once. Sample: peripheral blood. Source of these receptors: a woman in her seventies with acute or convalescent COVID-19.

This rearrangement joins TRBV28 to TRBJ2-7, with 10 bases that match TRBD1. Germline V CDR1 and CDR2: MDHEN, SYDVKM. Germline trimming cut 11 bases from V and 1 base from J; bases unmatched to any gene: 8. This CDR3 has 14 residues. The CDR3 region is CAGAGTGDSYEQYF. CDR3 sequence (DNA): TGTGCCGGGGCCGGGACAGGGGATTCCTACGAGCAGTACTTC.

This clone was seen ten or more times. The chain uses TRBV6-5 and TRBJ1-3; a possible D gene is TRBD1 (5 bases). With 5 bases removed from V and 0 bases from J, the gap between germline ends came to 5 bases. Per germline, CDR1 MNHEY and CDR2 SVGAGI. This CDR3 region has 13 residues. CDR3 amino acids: CASSQGSGNTIYF. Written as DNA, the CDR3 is TGTGCCAGCAGTCAGGGCTCTGGAAACACCATATATTTT.

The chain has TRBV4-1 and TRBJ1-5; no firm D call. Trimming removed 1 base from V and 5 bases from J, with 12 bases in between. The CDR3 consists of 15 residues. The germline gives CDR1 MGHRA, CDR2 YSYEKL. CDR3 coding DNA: TGCGCCAGCAGCCAAGGTCTTTGGAGGGATCAGCCCCAGCATTTT. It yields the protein CASSQGLWRDQPQHF.

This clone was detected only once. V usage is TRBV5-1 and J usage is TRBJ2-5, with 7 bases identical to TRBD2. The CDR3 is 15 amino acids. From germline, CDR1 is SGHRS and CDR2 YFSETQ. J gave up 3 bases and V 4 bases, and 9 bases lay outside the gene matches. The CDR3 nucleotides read TGCGCCAGCAGCCCCTGGGGCGCGGGGGAAGAGACCCAGTACTTC. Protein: CASSPWGAGEETQYF. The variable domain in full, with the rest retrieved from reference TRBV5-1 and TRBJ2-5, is KAGVTQTPRYLIKTRGQQVTLSCSPISGHRSVSWYQQTPGQGLQFLFEYFSETQRNKGNFPGRFSGRQFSNSRSEMNVSTLELGDSALYLCASSPWGAGEETQYFGPGTRLLVL.